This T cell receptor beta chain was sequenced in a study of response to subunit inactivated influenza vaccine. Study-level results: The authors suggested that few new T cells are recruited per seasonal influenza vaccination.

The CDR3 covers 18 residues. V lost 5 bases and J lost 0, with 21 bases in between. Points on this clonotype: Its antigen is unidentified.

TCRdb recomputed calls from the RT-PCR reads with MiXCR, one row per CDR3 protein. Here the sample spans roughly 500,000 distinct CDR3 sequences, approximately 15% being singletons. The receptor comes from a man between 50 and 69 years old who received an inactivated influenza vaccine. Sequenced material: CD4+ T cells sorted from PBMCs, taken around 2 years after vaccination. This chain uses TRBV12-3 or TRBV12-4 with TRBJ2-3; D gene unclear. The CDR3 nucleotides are TGTGCCAGCAGTCTTACCCCATCACTCGCTCCAAGCACAGATACGCAGTATTTT. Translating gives CASSLTPSLAPSTDTQYF.